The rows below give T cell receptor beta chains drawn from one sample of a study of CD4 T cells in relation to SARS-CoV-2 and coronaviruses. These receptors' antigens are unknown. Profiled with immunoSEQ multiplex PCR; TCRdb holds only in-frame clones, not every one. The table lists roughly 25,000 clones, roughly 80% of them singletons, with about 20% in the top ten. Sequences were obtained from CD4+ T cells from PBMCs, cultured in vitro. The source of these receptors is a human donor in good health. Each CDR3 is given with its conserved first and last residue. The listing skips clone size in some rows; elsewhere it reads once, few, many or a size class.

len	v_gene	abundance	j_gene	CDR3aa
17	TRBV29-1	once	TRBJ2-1	CSVEDRGGRGPYNEQFF
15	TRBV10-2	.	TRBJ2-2	CAGYPGTQGIGELFF
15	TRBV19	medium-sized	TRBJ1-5	CASSLAGGLKQPQHF
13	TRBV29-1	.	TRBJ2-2	CSVKTSGTGELFF
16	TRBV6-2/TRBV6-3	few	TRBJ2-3	CASSYTSGGSTDTQYF
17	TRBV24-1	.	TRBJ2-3	CATQAWGTGGPTDTQYF
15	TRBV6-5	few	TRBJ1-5	CASSYTTGDDQPQHF
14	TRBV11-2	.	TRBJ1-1	CASSLVGPNTEAFF
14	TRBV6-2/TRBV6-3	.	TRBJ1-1	CASSYYSGNTEAFF
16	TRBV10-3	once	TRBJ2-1	CAISEGWAGDYNEQFF
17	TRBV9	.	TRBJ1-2	CASSLAGGGQETYGYTF
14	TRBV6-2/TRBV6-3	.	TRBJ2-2	CASSYGWDNGELFF
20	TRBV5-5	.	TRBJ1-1	CASSCLGASDHRYWNTEAFF
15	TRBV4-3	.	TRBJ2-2	CASSQDRGRTGELFF
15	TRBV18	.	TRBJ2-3	CASSPPGRAGDTQYF
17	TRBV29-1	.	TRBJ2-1	CSVDLGGRGPGGNEQFF
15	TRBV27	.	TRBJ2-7	CASSLGGLAGREQYF
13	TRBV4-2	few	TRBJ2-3	CATREWSTDTQYF
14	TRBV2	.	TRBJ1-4	CASSPGPTNEKLFF
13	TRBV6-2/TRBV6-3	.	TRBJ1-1	CASSYWLGSEAFF
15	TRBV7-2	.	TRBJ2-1	CASTPRTSDGVGQFF
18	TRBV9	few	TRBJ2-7	CASSVAPGGGMVGNEQYF
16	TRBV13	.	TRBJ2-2	CASSYGQGFDTGELFF
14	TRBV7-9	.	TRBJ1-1	CASSLEGGLTEAFF
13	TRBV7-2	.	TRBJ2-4	CASSQGAGSIQYF
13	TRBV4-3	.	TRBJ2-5	CASSQDRGETQYF
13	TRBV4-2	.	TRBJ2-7	CASSQGSSYEQYF
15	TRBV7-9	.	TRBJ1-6	CASSPQGARNSPLHF